One sample yielded the 32 T cell receptor beta chains listed below, sequenced in a study of blood T cell repertoires in COVID-19. The repertoire was sequenced with immunoSEQ multiplex PCR; TCRdb's copy has only in-frame clones and lacks some. The sample records around 190,000 clones, more than 80% being singletons. Sequencing used peripheral blood. The source of these receptors is a human donor in a cohort sampled during active COVID-19.

J is TRBJ1-5 and V is TRBV7-8, with 7 bases lining up with TRBD1. The CDR3 length is 14 residues. V trimming: 1 base; J trimming: 7 bases; junction bases outside the gene matches: 4. Per the germline V gene, CDR1 is SGHVS and CDR2 is FQNEAQ. The CDR3 region is CASSLDRGGQPQHF. CDR3 nucleotide sequence: TGTGCCAGCAGCTTAGACAGGGGAGGCCAGCCCCAGCATTTT.

The chain links TRBV4-1 to TRBJ1-2; D is ambiguous. Per germline, CDR1 MGHRA and CDR2 YSYEKL. This CDR3 is 15 amino acids long. The germline V and J ends were trimmed by 1 base and 4 bases, with 13 bases remaining between them. The CDR3 loop reads CASSQVSSGFYGYTF. The CDR3 region has the DNA TGCGCCAGCAGCCAAGTATCGTCGGGATTCTATGGCTACACCTTC.

This clone was recorded once. The gene calls are TRBV9 and TRBJ1-6; the match to TRBD1 covers 7 bases. The length of the CDR3 is 17 residues. J lost 5 bases, V lost 3 bases, and 11 bases had no gene match. Germline V gene data show CDR1 as SGDLS and CDR2 as YYNGEE. The CDR3 is CASSASPHDRDNSPLHF. The CDR3 bases are TGTGCCAGCAGCGCTAGCCCGCACGACAGGGATAATTCACCCCTCCACTTT.

The chain combines TRBV11-2 with TRBJ2-1, with 8 bases identical to TRBD1. CDR1 and CDR2 (germline): SGHAT, FQNNGV. The CDR3 has 16 amino acids. V shed 0 bases and J 2 bases; nucleotides not matched to a gene: 3. Written as DNA, the CDR3 is TGTGCCAGCAGCTTAGAGCCCAGGGGGCCCTACAATGAGCAGTTCTTC. It is translated as CASSLEPRGPYNEQFF.

The rearrangement uses TRBV6-5 and TRBJ1-1, with D perhaps matching TRBD1 (6 bases). Trimming removed 5 bases from V and 1 base from J, with 14 bases in between. The germline gives CDR1 MNHEY, CDR2 SVGAGI. CDR3 length: 15 amino acids. DNA for the CDR3: TGTGCCAGCAGTAAACTAGACAGGCCGAACACTGAAGCTTTCTTT. This sequence encodes CASSKLDRPNTEAFF.

The chain links TRBV9 to TRBJ1-2; TRBD1 is a possible D gene (5 bases). The germline CDR1 and CDR2 sequences are SGDLS and YYNGEE. V lost 3 bases and J lost 0, with 36 bases in between. This CDR3 comprises 23 residues. CDR3 region: CASSGRTKKWAGPEAGPNYGYTF. The CDR3 region has the DNA TGTGCCAGCAGCGGCCGTACAAAAAAATGGGCAGGTCCGGAAGCGGGGCCTAACTATGGCTACACCTTC.

The CDR3 sequence: CASSPTSGGPTYEQYF. Written as DNA, the CDR3 is TGCGCCAGCAGCCCGACTAGCGGGGGGCCGACCTACGAGCAGTACTTC. This chain joins TRBV5-1 and TRBJ2-7; 13 positions agree with TRBD2. The CDR3 runs 16 residues. Germline V gene lookup returns CDR1 SGHRS and CDR2 YFSETQ. V was pared by 4 bases and J by 2 bases, with 6 bases of the junction left unmatched.

The J gene is TRBJ1-3, the V gene TRBV6-4, with D possibly being TRBD1 (6 bases). V dropped 0 bases and J dropped 0 bases, with 15 bases sitting between them. Germline values: CDR1 MRHNA, CDR2 SNTAGT. The CDR3 is 18 amino acids. In DNA, the CDR3 is TGTGCCAGCAGTGACTCGGAAGAGACAGGCAACTCTGGAAACACCATATATTTT. Protein: CASSDSEETGNSGNTIYF.

The V and J genes are TRBV18 and TRBJ1-1; 7 bases map to TRBD1. Germline trimming cut 3 bases from V and 3 bases from J; bases unmatched to any gene: 7. The CDR3 has 15 residues. CDR1 and CDR2 (germline): KGHSH, LQKENI. The CDR3 DNA reads TGTGCCAGCTCACCGCACAGGGGTGTCGACACTGAAGCTTTCTTT. As protein: CASSPHRGVDTEAFF.

The chain recombines TRBV5-6 with TRBJ2-1; D not certain. CDR1 and CDR2 from the germline V gene are SGHDT and YYEEEE. The CDR3 covers 12 residues. Trimming cost V 1 base and J 7 bases, with 6 bases left between them. The CDR3 here is CASSLTQNEQFF. The CDR3 DNA reads as TGTGCCAGCAGCTTGACACAGAATGAGCAGTTCTTC.

This sequence joins TRBV5-6 and TRBJ2-4; 11 bases map to TRBD2. Trimming took 2 bases from V and 2 from J; bases not matched to a gene: 3. The length of the CDR3 is 16 residues. Germline CDR1 SGHDT, CDR2 YYEEEE. DNA of the CDR3: TGTGCCAGCAGCTTTACTAGCGGGGGTACCAAAAACATTCAGTACTTC. Translated: CASSFTSGGTKNIQYF. Supplemented by reference TRBV5-6 and TRBJ2-4, the full variable domain reads DAGVTQSPTHLIKTRGQQVTLRCSPKSGHDTVSWYQQALGQGPQFIFQYYEEEERQRGNFPDRFSGHQFPNYSSELNVNALLLGDSALYLCASSFTSGGTKNIQYFGAGTRLSVL.

This chain connects TRBV2 to TRBJ2-3; 9 positions match TRBD1. CDR3 size: 15 residues. The V segment lost 7 bases and the J segment 0 bases; nucleotides outside the gene matches: 5. Germline loops: CDR1 SNHLY, CDR2 FYNNEI. The CDR3 region is CASKGGQGSTDTQYF. CDR3 coding DNA: TGTGCCAGCAAGGGGGGACAGGGTAGCACAGATACGCAGTATTTT.

The genes are TRBV5-5 and TRBJ2-3; TRBD2 is a possible D gene (5 bases). V dropped 2 bases and J dropped 5 bases, with 6 bases sitting between them. Per germline, CDR1 SGHKS and CDR2 YYEKEE (reference sequence). The CDR3 has 12 residues. The CDR3 region has the DNA TGTGCCAGCAGCTTCGGAGGAGATACGCAGTATTTT. It yields the protein CASSFGGDTQYF.

The chain is built from TRBV21-1 and TRBJ2-1; the table's D gene call, TRBD2, was not cross checked with the DNA. TRBV21-1 is annotated as a pseudogene. The CDR3 consists of 19 residues. The CDR3 region has the DNA TGTGCCAGCAGCAGCGCGGGGCGGGGGTCCTTCTTTTCCTACAATGAGCAGTTCTTC. Protein product: CASSSAGRGSFFSYNEQFF.

This rearrangement joins TRBV12-3 or TRBV12-4 to TRBJ1-1, with D possibly TRBD1 on 5 matching bases. This CDR3 is built from 13 residues. The V gene lost 4 bases and the J gene lost 4 bases, with 10 bases spanning the gap. As DNA, the CDR3 is TGTGCCAGCAGTTACGACAGAACCACTGAAGCTTTCTTT. This translates into CASSYDRTTEAFF.

This clone was observed a few times. The chain employs TRBV12-5 and TRBJ2-7; D is perhaps TRBD1 (6 bases). This CDR3 spans 13 amino acids. V gave up 6 bases and J gave up 0 bases, with 9 bases separating them. The germline V gene has CDR1 LGHNT and CDR2 FRNRAP. The DNA of the CDR3 is TGTGCTAGTGGCCCGGACAGCTCCTACGAGCAGTACTTC. Protein product: CASGPDSSYEQYF.

The CDR3 region has the DNA TGTGCCAGCAGCTTATTTGGGACAGGGGGAACTATAACCTACGAGCAGTACTTC. Translated: CASSLFGTGGTITYEQYF. The J gene is TRBJ2-7, the V gene TRBV7-9, with 11 bases that match TRBD1. The CDR3 loop spans 18 amino acids. In germline, CDR1 is SEHNR, CDR2 FQNEAQ (reference sequence). V shed 2 bases, J shed 2 bases, and the junction held 11 bases outside the gene matches.

This chain uses TRBV5-1 with TRBJ2-3; TRBD1 aligns across 12 bases. Germline assignment: CDR1 SGHRS and CDR2 YFSETQ. The CDR3 totals 15 residues. After removal of 4 bases from V and 4 bases from J, the junction contained 4 bases not matched to a gene. CDR3 in DNA: TGCGCCAGCAGCACCGGGACAGGGGGCTCAGATACGCAGTATTTT. Encoded protein: CASSTGTGGSDTQYF.

This clone was seen once. The gene calls are TRBV14 and TRBJ1-2; D not resolved. V lost 0 bases, J lost 4 bases, and 9 bases lay in between. Per the germline V gene, CDR1 is SGHDN and CDR2 is FVKESK. The CDR3 totals 14 residues. This CDR3 is CASSQDDTVYGYTF. The CDR3 DNA is TGTGCCAGCAGCCAAGATGATACAGTCTATGGCTACACCTTC.

The rearrangement joins TRBV18 to TRBJ1-5; TRBD1 agrees at 9 bases. After removal of 2 bases from V and 6 bases from J, the junction contained 8 bases not matched to a gene. This CDR3 has 16 amino acids. Germline CDR1 KGHSH, CDR2 LQKENI. CDR3 sequence reads: CASSPVGTGSAQPQHF. In DNA, the CDR3 is TGTGCCAGCTCACCAGTTGGGACAGGGTCGGCTCAGCCCCAGCATTTT.

In its sample, this clone was seen a few times. The chain recombines TRBV25-1 with TRBJ1-4; 9 positions agree with TRBD1. J gave up 8 bases and V 7 bases, and 8 bases lay outside the gene matches. The CDR3 is 14 residues long. CDR1 is MGHDK and CDR2 is SYGVNS in the germline V gene. CDR3 in amino acids: CASTGQGSREKLFF. For the CDR3, the DNA is TGTGCCAGCACGGGACAGGGCAGTCGGGAAAAACTGTTTTTT.

This sequence joins TRBV12-3 or TRBV12-4 and TRBJ1-2; no clear D. This CDR3 comprises 13 residues. Trimming took 1 base from V and 2 from J, leaving 5 bases between them. The CDR3 coding sequence is TGTGCCAGCAGTTTAGGCCAGAACTATGGCTACACCTTC. This encodes CASSLGQNYGYTF.

This clone was observed once. The rearrangement links TRBV7-9 to TRBJ2-3, with TRBD2 identical over 13 bases. After removal of 3 bases from V and 2 bases from J, the junction contained 5 bases not matched to a gene. The CDR3 contains 17 residues. Germline loops: CDR1 SEHNR, CDR2 FQNEAQ (reference sequence). CDR3 sequence (DNA): TGTGCCAGCAGCTTCGGGACTAGCGGGGACAACACAGATACGCAGTATTTT. Its translation: CASSFGTSGDNTDTQYF.

The V and J genes are TRBV4-2 and TRBJ2-7, with TRBD2 matching 9 bases. CDR1 LGHNA and CDR2 YNFKEQ come from the germline V gene. The trim removed 1 base at V and 3 bases at J, leaving 4 bases unmatched. The CDR3 is made up of 15 amino acids. The CDR3 is CASSQVSGGLYEQYF. In DNA form, the CDR3 reads TGTGCCAGCAGCCAAGTCAGCGGGGGGCTCTACGAGCAGTACTTC.

This chain joins TRBV4-1 and TRBJ1-4, with a weak D call TRBD1 (5 bases). Trimming took off 0 bases at V and 10 bases at J, with 18 bases between the two ends. Germline V gives CDR1 MGHRA, CDR2 YSYEKL. CDR3 size: 16 residues. CDR3 in amino acids: CASSQEYEGGRGKLFF. CDR3 nucleotides: TGCGCCAGCAGCCAAGAATACGAGGGAGGAAGGGGAAAACTGTTTTTT.

The rearrangement uses TRBV14 and TRBJ2-5; 10 nucleotides align to TRBD2. The CDR3 sequence is 17 residues long. The trim removed 4 bases at V and 1 base at J, leaving 9 bases unmatched. Germline V gene lookup returns CDR1 SGHDN and CDR2 FVKESK. This CDR3 is CASSLSLAGDTQETQYF. CDR3 DNA sequence: TGTGCCAGCAGCCTCTCCCTAGCGGGGGATACCCAAGAGACCCAGTACTTC.

V and J are TRBV2 and TRBJ1-2; perhaps TRBD1 as D (5 bases). Germline-derived CDR1 and CDR2 are SNHLY and FYNNEI. The CDR3 covers 11 residues. Trimming removed 7 bases at V and 6 bases at J, with 9 bases between. Here the CDR3 reads CASMGGNGYTF. In DNA, the CDR3 is TGTGCCAGCATGGGGGGAAATGGCTACACCTTC.

The CDR3 protein is CASRQGGSNQPQHF. The CDR3 DNA follows: TGTGCCAGCAGGCAAGGGGGTAGCAATCAGCCCCAGCATTTT. The chain links TRBV6-5 to TRBJ1-5; possibly TRBD1 for D (6 bases). Germline V gene lookup returns CDR1 MNHEY and CDR2 SVGAGI. This CDR3 is built from 14 residues. Between the trimmed V and J ends, which lost 6 bases and 0 bases, there was a span of 9 bases.

This chain joins TRBV6-6 and TRBJ2-6; D is undetermined. From germline, CDR1 is MNHNY and CDR2 SVGAGI (reference sequence). With 7 bases removed from V and 0 bases from J, the gap between germline ends came to 7 bases. The CDR3 covers 14 residues. Written as DNA, the CDR3 is TGTGCCAGCATTCACAGCTCTGGGGCCAACGTCCTGACTTTC. As protein: CASIHSSGANVLTF.

The chain couples TRBV11-2 to TRBJ2-7; 11 bases line up with TRBD1. J was trimmed by 5 bases and V by 1 base; bases with no gene match: 7. The germline V gene has CDR1 SGHAT and CDR2 FQNNGV. The CDR3 contains 16 residues. The CDR3 coding sequence is TGTGCCAGCAGCTTAGCTTTTGGACAGGGGGCCCACGAGCAGTACTTC. Encoded protein: CASSLAFGQGAHEQYF.

The rearrangement links TRBV3-1 (or the pseudogene TRBV3-2) to TRBJ2-1, with D tentatively TRBD2 (5 bases). CDR3 length equals 15 residues. Germline-derived CDR1 and CDR2 are LGHDT and YNNKEL (reference sequence). V dropped 4 bases and J dropped 2 bases, with 12 bases sitting between them. The CDR3, as DNA: TGTGCCAGCAGCCCTACTAGGCGCCCCTACAATGAGCAGTTCTTC. This encodes CASSPTRRPYNEQFF.

The CDR3 DNA reads as TGTGCCAGCAGCGCAAAGGGGAATGGTTCACCCCTCCACTTT. Encoded protein: CASSAKGNGSPLHF. This chain links TRBV9 with TRBJ1-6; D is possibly TRBD1 (5 bases). Germline V gene lookup returns CDR1 SGDLS and CDR2 YYNGEE. Trimming took 3 bases from V and 9 from J, leaving 13 bases between them. This CDR3 contains 14 residues.